This entry describes one T cell receptor (beta chain). Its cognate antigen is unknown. This record belongs to a study of T cell responses to AZD1222 COVID-19 vaccine. Broader study findings: Clonal diversity was possibly underestimated, and white British individuals and females predominated among donors. Distributed over spike, vaccine-associated CD4 TCRs predominated at 160-218 and 743-854. Reports indicate that nearly half of spike-specific TCRs are directed at unmutated variant regions. Scientists sampled the repertoires only once the peak T cell response had passed.

Trimming removed 7 bases at V and 6 bases at J, with 14 bases between. The CDR3 consists of 13 residues. This table comes from immunoSEQ multiplex PCR, and its TCRdb copy is limited to in-frame clones, with some not included. The profile covers about 42,000 clones, with about 87% appearing a single time and 20% to 25% taken by the ten largest. This clonotype originated in an adult who received the AZD1222 COVID-19 vaccine. The sequences come from peripheral blood, collected 28 days after the second AZD1222 dose. The genes are TRBV12-3 or TRBV12-4 and TRBJ2-3, with D uncertain. CDR3 loop: CASTRRSLDTQYF. The CDR3 region has the DNA TGTGCCAGCACGCGGCGGAGCTTGGATACGCAGTATTTT.